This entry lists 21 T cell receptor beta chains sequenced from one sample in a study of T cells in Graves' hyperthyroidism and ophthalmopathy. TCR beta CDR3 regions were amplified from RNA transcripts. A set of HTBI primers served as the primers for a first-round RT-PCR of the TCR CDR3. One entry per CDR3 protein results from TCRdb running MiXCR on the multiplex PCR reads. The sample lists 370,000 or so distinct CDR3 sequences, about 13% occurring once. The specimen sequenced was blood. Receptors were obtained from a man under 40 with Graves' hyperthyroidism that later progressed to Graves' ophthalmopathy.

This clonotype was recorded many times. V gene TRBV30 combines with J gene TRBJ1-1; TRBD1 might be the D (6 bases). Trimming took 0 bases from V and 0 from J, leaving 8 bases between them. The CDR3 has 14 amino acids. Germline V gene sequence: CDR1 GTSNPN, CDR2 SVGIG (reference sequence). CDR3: CAWSVRQVNTEAFF. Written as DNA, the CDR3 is TGTGCCTGGAGTGTCCGACAGGTGAACACTGAAGCTTTCTTT.

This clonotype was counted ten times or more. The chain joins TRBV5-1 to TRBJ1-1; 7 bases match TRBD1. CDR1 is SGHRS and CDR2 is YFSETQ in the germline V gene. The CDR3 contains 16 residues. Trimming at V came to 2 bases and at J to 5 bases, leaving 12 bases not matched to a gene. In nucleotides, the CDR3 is TGCGCCAGCAGCTTCGGGGCAGGGGGAAGGAATACTGAAGCTTTCTTT. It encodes CASSFGAGGRNTEAFF.

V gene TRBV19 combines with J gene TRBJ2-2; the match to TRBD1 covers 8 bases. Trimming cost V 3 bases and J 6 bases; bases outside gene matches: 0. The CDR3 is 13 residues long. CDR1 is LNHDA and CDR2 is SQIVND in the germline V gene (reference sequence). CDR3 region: CASSMDRAGELFF. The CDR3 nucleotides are TGTGCCAGTAGTATGGACAGGGCCGGGGAGCTGTTTTTT.

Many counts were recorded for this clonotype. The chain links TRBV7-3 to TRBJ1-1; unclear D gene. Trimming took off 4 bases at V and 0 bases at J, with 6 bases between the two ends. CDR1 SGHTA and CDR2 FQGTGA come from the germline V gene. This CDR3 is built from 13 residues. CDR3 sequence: CASSSSVNTEAFF. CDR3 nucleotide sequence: TGTGCCAGCAGCTCGTCCGTGAACACTGAAGCTTTCTTT.

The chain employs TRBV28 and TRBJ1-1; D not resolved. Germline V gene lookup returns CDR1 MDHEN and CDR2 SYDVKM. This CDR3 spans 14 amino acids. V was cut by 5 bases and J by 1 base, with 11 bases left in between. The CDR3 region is CASSPWKANTEAFF. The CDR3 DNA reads TGTGCCAGCAGTCCCTGGAAAGCGAACACTGAAGCTTTCTTT.

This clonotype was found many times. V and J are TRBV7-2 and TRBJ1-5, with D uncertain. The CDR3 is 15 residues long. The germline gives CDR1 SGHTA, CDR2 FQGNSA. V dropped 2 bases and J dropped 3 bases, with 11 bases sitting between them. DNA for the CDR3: TGTGCCAGCAGCTTAATCTGGCAGTCCAATCAGCCCCAGCATTTT. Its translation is CASSLIWQSNQPQHF.

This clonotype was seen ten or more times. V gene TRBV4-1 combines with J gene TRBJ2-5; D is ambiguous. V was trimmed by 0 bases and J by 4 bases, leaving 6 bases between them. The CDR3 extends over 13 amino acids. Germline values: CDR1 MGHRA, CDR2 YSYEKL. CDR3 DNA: TGCGCCAGCAGCCAAGAAAGAGGAGAGACCCAGTACTTC. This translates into CASSQERGETQYF.

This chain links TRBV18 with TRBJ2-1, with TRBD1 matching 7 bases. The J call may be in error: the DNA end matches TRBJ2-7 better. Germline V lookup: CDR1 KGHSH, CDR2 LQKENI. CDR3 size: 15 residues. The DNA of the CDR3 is TGTGCCAGCTCACCCCAGGGACAGAGGGCTTATGAGCAGTACTTC. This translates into CASSPQGQRAYEQYF.

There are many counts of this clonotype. The CDR3 nucleotides are TGTGCCAGCAGCGTAGGGGGGCCTGGGGTACACAATGAGCAGTTCTTC. As protein: CASSVGGPGVHNEQFF. This chain uses TRBV11-1 with TRBJ2-1; the D call may be TRBD1 or TRBD2 (6 bases each). CDR3 length: 16 residues. V was shortened by 5 bases and J by 5 bases, with 19 bases between the two germline ends. Germline V CDR1 and CDR2: SGHAT, FQDESV (reference sequence).

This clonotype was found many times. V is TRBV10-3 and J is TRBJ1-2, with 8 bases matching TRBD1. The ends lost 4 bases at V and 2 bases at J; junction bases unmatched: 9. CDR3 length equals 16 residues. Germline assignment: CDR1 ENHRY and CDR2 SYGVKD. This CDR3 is CAISASGQAINYGYTF. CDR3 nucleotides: TGTGCCATCAGTGCCTCGGGACAGGCCATCAACTATGGCTACACCTTC.

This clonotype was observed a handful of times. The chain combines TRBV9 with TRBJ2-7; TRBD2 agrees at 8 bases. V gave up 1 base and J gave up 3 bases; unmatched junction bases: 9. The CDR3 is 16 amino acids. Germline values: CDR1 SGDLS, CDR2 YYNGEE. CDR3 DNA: TGTGCCAGCAGCGTATCCGGCGGGAGGTCCCTCTACGAGCAGTACTTC. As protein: CASSVSGGRSLYEQYF.

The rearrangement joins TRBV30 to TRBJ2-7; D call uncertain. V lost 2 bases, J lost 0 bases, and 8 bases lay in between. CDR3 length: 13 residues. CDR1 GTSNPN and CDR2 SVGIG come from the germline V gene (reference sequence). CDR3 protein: CAWSNLSSYEQYF. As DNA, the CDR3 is TGTGCCTGGAGTAACTTGAGCTCCTACGAGCAGTACTTC.

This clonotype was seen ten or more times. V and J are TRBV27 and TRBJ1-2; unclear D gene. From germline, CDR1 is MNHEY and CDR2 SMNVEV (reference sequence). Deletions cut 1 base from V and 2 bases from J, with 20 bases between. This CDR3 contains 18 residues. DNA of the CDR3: TGTGCCAGCAGTTTATTCGGACGGACGATTGGAAAGAACTATGGCTACACCTTC. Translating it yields CASSLFGRTIGKNYGYTF.

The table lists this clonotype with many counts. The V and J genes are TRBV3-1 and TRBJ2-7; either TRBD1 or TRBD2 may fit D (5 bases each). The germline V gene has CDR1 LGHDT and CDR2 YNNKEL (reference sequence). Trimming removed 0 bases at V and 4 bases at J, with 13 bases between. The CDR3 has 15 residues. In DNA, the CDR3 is TGTGCCAGCAGCCAAGATACCGGGACCGCTTACGAGCAGTACTTC. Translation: CASSQDTGTAYEQYF.

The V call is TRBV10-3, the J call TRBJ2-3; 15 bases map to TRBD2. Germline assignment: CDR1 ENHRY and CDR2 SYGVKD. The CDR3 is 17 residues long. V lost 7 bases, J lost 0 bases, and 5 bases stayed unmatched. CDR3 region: CAITPGTSGGSTDTQYF. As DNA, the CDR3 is TGTGCCATCACCCCTGGGACTAGCGGGGGGAGCACAGATACGCAGTATTTT.

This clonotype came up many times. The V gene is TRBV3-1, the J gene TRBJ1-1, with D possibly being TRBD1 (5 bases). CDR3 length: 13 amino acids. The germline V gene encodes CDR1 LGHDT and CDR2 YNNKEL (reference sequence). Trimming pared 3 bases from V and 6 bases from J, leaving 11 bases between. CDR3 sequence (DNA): TGTGCCAGCAGCCAGGGGACGGCTGCTGAAGCTTTCTTT. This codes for CASSQGTAAEAFF.

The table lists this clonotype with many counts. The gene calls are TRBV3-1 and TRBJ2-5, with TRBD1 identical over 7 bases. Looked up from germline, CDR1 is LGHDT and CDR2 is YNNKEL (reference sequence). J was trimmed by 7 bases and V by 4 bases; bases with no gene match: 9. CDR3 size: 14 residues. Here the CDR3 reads CASSLRDSRVTQYF. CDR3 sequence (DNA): TGTGCCAGCAGCCTCAGGGACAGTCGGGTGACCCAGTACTTC.

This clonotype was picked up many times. The CDR3 DNA is TGTGCCAGCAGTCCTACAAGGACAGAGAACACTGAAGCTTTCTTT. Translating it yields CASSPTRTENTEAFF. J is TRBJ1-1 and V is TRBV28; D possibly corresponds to TRBD1 (6 bases). The CDR3 has 15 amino acids. Germline CDR1 reads MDHEN; CDR2 reads SYDVKM. V was clipped by 5 bases and J by 1 base, with 14 bases between them. The complete variable domain, with remaining parts taken from reference TRBV28 and TRBJ1-1, reads DVKVTQSSRYLVKRTGEKVFLECVQDMDHENMFWYRQDPGLGLRLIYFSYDVKMKEKGDIPEGYSVSREKKERFSLILESASTNQTSMYLCASSPTRTENTEAFFGQGTRLTVV.

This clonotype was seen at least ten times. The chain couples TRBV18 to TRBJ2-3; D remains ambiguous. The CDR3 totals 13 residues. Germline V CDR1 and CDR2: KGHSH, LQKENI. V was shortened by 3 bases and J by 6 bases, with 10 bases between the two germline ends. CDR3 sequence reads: CASSPELSDTQYF. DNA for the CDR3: TGTGCCAGCTCACCTGAGCTGTCGGATACGCAGTATTTT.

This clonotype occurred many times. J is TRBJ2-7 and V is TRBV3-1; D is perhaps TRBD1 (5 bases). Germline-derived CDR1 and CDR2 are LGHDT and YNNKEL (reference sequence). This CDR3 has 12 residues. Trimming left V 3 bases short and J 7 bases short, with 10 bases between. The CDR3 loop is CASSQQGREQYF. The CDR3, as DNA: TGTGCCAGCAGCCAGCAGGGCAGAGAGCAGTACTTC.

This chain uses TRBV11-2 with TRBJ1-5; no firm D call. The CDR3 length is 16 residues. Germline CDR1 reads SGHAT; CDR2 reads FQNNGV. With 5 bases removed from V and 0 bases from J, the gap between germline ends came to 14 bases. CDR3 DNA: TGTGCCAGCAGCCAAGATCGGGGAGCTAGCAATCAGCCCCAGCATTTT. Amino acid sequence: CASSQDRGASNQPQHF.